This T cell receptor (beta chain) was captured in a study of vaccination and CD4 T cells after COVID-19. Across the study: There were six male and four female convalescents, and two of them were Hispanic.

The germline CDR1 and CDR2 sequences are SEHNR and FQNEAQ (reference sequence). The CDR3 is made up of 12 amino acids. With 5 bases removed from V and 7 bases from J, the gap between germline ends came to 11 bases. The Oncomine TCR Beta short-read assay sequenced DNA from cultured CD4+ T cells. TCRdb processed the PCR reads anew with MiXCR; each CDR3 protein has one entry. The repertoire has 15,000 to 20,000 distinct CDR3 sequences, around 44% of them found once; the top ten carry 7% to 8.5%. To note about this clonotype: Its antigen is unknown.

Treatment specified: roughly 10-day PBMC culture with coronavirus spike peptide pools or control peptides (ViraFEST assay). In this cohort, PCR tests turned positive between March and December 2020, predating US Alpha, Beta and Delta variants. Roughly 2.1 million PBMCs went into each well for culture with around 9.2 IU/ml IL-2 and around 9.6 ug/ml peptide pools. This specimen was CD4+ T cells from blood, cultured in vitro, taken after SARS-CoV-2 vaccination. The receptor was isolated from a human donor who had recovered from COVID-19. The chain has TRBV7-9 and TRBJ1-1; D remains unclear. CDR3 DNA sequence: TGTGCCAGCAGCGTCGACACCCTTGAAGCTTTCTTT. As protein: CASSVDTLEAFF.